The 32 T cell receptor beta chains below were found in one sample sequenced in a study of T cells in narcolepsy. Profiled with immunoSEQ multiplex PCR; TCRdb holds only in-frame clones, not every one. Here the sample spans 25,000 or so clones, 75% to 80% being singletons. Sequenced sample: CD45RA- memory CD4+ T cells from PBMCs. These receptors were taken from a human donor with narcolepsy.

The rearrangement uses TRBV2 and TRBJ2-2, with 11 positions matching TRBD2. The CDR3 loop spans 15 amino acids. CDR1 is SNHLY and CDR2 is FYNNEI in the germline V gene. J lost 2 bases, V lost 4 bases, and 0 bases had no gene match. The CDR3 DNA reads as TGTGCCAGCAGTGGACTAGCGGGAAACACCGGGGAGCTGTTTTTT. As protein: CASSGLAGNTGELFF. Drawing the rest from reference TRBV2 and TRBJ2-2, the complete variable domain is EPEVTQTPSHQVTQMGQEVILRCVPISNHLYFYWYRQILGQKVEFLVSFYNNEISEKSEIFDDQFSVERPDGSNFTLKIRSTKLEDSAMYFCASSGLAGNTGELFFGEGSRLTVL.

This clone showed up just once. The V call is TRBV28, the J call TRBJ1-5; D is perhaps TRBD1 (6 bases). This CDR3 region has 15 residues. Trimming pared 3 bases from V and 1 base from J, leaving 10 bases between. Germline-derived CDR1 and CDR2 are MDHEN and SYDVKM. In nucleotides, the CDR3 is TGTGCCAGCAGTTTGGGGGGCGCGAGCAATCAGCCCCAGCATTTT. The encoded protein is CASSLGGASNQPQHF.

The J gene is TRBJ2-7, the V gene TRBV6-1; unclear D gene. CDR1 and CDR2 (germline): MNHNS, SASEGT. V gave up 6 bases and J gave up 2 bases, with 2 bases separating them. This CDR3 comprises 10 residues. The CDR3: CASRPYEQYF. In DNA form, the CDR3 reads TGTGCCAGCAGACCCTACGAGCAGTACTTC.

V is TRBV6-1 and J is TRBJ2-7, with D unresolved. This CDR3 has 11 amino acids. Germline CDR1 MNHNS, CDR2 SASEGT. Trimming pared 7 bases from V and 5 bases from J, leaving 9 bases between. As DNA, the CDR3 is TGTGCCAGCAATTGGGGAAACGAGCAGTACTTC. Protein product: CASNWGNEQYF.

This chain uses TRBV6-1 with TRBJ1-5, with D possibly TRBD1 on 5 matching bases. Germline lookup yields CDR1 MNHNS and CDR2 SASEGT. The CDR3 has 13 amino acids. Trimming left V 7 bases short and J 3 bases short, with 10 bases between. CDR3 sequence reads: CASTEQVNQPQHF. In DNA form, the CDR3 reads TGTGCCAGCACCGAACAGGTCAATCAGCCCCAGCATTTT.

V gene TRBV15 combines with J gene TRBJ2-3, with D possibly being TRBD2 (8 bases). Germline V gives CDR1 LNHNV, CDR2 YYDKDF (reference sequence). The CDR3 runs to 17 residues. Trimming cost V 1 base and J 6 bases, with 20 bases left between them. The CDR3 region is CATSRGQGLGIMDTQYF. DNA of the CDR3: TGTGCCACCAGCAGAGGACAGGGACTAGGGATTATGGATACGCAGTATTTT. The full variable domain, rest sourced from reference TRBV15 and TRBJ2-3, is DAMVIQNPRYQVTQFGKPVTLSCSQTLNHNVMYWYQQKSSQAPKLLFHYYDKDFNNEADTPDNFQSRRPNTSFCFLDIRSPGLGDTAMYLCATSRGQGLGIMDTQYFGPGTRLTVL.

The rearrangement joins TRBV2 to TRBJ1-3, with TRBD1 as a possible D gene (6 bases). Germline V lookup: CDR1 SNHLY, CDR2 FYNNEI. Trimming removed 5 bases at V and 0 bases at J, with 14 bases between. The CDR3 has 16 residues. The CDR3 region is CASSQAGGNSGNTIYF. The CDR3 coding sequence is TGTGCCAGCAGTCAGGCGGGGGGCAACTCTGGAAACACCATATATTTT.

This chain links TRBV7-2 with TRBJ2-2; no firm D call. V lost 7 bases and J 4 bases, leaving 16 bases between the germline ends. The CDR3 consists of 15 residues. Germline V gene data show CDR1 as SGHTA and CDR2 as FQGNSA. CDR3 residues: CASNPNPGGTGELFF. In DNA, the CDR3 is TGTGCCAGCAACCCCAATCCGGGCGGCACCGGGGAGCTGTTTTTT.

The genes are TRBV15 and TRBJ2-6; D uncertain. The CDR3 sequence is 17 residues long. Germline-derived CDR1 and CDR2 are LNHNV and YYDKDF (reference sequence). Trimming took off 0 bases at V and 0 bases at J, with 9 bases between the two ends. The CDR3 DNA follows: TGTGCCACCAGCAGAGATCGGCCCGGCTCTGGGGCCAACGTCCTGACTTTC. Protein product: CATSRDRPGSGANVLTF. Filled out from reference TRBV15 and TRBJ2-6, the complete variable domain reads DAMVIQNPRYQVTQFGKPVTLSCSQTLNHNVMYWYQQKSSQAPKLLFHYYDKDFNNEADTPDNFQSRRPNTSFCFLDIRSPGLGDTAMYLCATSRDRPGSGANVLTFGAGSRLTVL.

The CDR3 is CAIRVEAGSYNEQFF. The CDR3 bases are TGTGCCATCAGAGTTGAAGCGGGCTCCTACAATGAGCAGTTCTTC. The chain employs TRBV10-3 and TRBJ2-1; maybe TRBD2 (6 bases). CDR3 length equals 15 residues. The germline V gene encodes CDR1 ENHRY and CDR2 SYGVKD. V was pared by 6 bases and J by 0 bases, with 12 bases between.

This sequence joins TRBV5-5 and TRBJ2-7; D is ambiguous. Germline CDR1 and CDR2: SGHKS and YYEKEE (reference sequence). This CDR3 contains 12 residues. The V end was cut by 0 bases, the J end by 3 bases, with 4 bases between. CDR3 sequence reads: CASSLVGYEQYF. The CDR3 DNA is TGTGCCAGCAGCTTGGTGGGCTACGAGCAGTACTTC.

The CDR3 sequence: CASSLNSVNTEAFF. DNA for the CDR3: TGCGCCAGCAGCTTGAACAGCGTGAACACTGAAGCTTTCTTT. The chain is built from TRBV5-1 and TRBJ1-1; D unclear. Germline CDR1 SGHRS, CDR2 YFSETQ. The CDR3 is 14 residues long. The V gene lost 1 base and the J gene lost 0 bases, with 7 bases spanning the gap.

V gene TRBV19 combines with J gene TRBJ1-5; 7 nucleotides line up with TRBD1. V gave up 1 base and J gave up 0 bases; unmatched junction bases: 3. Germline V gene sequence: CDR1 LNHDA, CDR2 SQIVND (reference sequence). The CDR3 has 16 amino acids. The CDR3 sequence is CASSIGQGHSNQPQHF. In DNA form, the CDR3 reads TGTGCCAGTAGTATAGGACAGGGACATAGCAATCAGCCCCAGCATTTT.

The chain joins TRBV7-2 to TRBJ2-1, with unresolved D. V was pared by 3 bases and J by 4 bases, with 16 bases between. This CDR3 is built from 16 residues. Germline loops: CDR1 SGHTA, CDR2 FQGNSA. The CDR3 DNA reads TGTGCCAGCAGCTTGGTCCATATCCAGTCGTACAATGAGCAGTTCTTC. Amino acids: CASSLVHIQSYNEQFF. Together with reference TRBV7-2 and TRBJ2-1, the CDR3 gives the full variable domain: GAGVSQSPSNKVTEKGKDVELRCDPISGHTALYWYRQSLGQGLEFLIYFQGNSAPDKSGLPSDRFSAERTGGSVSTLTIQRTQQEDSAVYLCASSLVHIQSYNEQFFGPGTRLTVL.

To note about this clone: The same CDR3 arises from other DNA sequences in this sample as well. The gene calls are TRBV29-1 and TRBJ2-2, with TRBD2 identical over 9 bases. The V and J ends lost 6 bases and 4 bases, in that order; junction bases with no gene match: 6. The germline gives CDR1 SQVTM, CDR2 ANQGSEA. This CDR3 is 14 amino acids long. Here the CDR3 DNA reads TGCAGCGTCATTAGCGGGGGTCGCACCGGGGAGCTGTTTTTT. This translates into CSVISGGRTGELFF.

The rearrangement links TRBV30 to TRBJ2-1; no definite D call. CDR1 GTSNPN and CDR2 SVGIG come from the germline V gene (reference sequence). The CDR3 sequence is 15 residues long. V shed 0 bases and J shed 6 bases, with 15 bases lying between them. The CDR3 reads CAWSVRLQLGNEQFF. DNA for the CDR3: TGTGCCTGGAGTGTACGTCTTCAACTGGGCAATGAGCAGTTCTTC.

V usage is TRBV7-2 and J usage is TRBJ2-7; 14 nucleotides line up with TRBD2. With V trimmed by 5 bases and J by 7 bases, 10 bases remained unmatched. This CDR3 comprises 16 residues. Germline loops: CDR1 SGHTA, CDR2 FQGNSA. Here the CDR3 DNA reads TGTGCCAGCAGCCGAAGGACGACTAGCGGGGGGGGTGAGCAGTACTTC. Translating it yields CASSRRTTSGGGEQYF.

Regarding this clone: The same CDR3 arises from other DNA sequences in this sample as well. This chain links TRBV7-2 with TRBJ2-3; 8 bases fit TRBD2. V gave up 1 base and J gave up 3 bases; unmatched junction bases: 3. CDR1 is SGHTA and CDR2 is FQGNSA in the germline V gene. The CDR3 is made up of 15 amino acids. The CDR3 nucleotides are TGTGCCAGCAGCTTAGTATCTAGCGGGACAGATACGCAGTATTTT. Protein product: CASSLVSSGTDTQYF.

There are a few counts of this clone. The V and J genes are TRBV7-9 and TRBJ2-7; TRBD1 might be the D (5 bases). Trimming took off 5 bases at V and 0 bases at J, with 14 bases between the two ends. The CDR3 consists of 15 residues. Germline V gives CDR1 SEHNR, CDR2 FQNEAQ (reference sequence). Here the CDR3 DNA reads TGTGCCAGCAGCGCACCCGGACACCGCTCCTACGAGCAGTACTTC. Translated: CASSAPGHRSYEQYF.

The rearrangement links TRBV7-3 to TRBJ2-1; TRBD1 matches 12 bases. The length of the CDR3 is 15 residues. The V segment lost 4 bases and the J segment 7 bases; nucleotides outside the gene matches: 5. Germline V gives CDR1 SGHTA, CDR2 FQGTGA. The CDR3: CASSWPGQGANEQFF. The CDR3 DNA reads TGTGCCAGCAGCTGGCCGGGACAGGGGGCAAATGAGCAGTTCTTC.

This chain joins TRBV10-3 and TRBJ1-3; D unresolved. Germline lookup yields CDR1 ENHRY and CDR2 SYGVKD. Trimming pared 8 bases from V and 6 bases from J, leaving 14 bases between. The CDR3 length is 13 residues. The CDR3 here is CAIQTGPQNTIYF. In DNA form, the CDR3 reads TGTGCCATCCAGACCGGGCCTCAAAACACCATATATTTT.

This chain's CDR3 is CASESSGANVLTF. Written as DNA, the CDR3 is TGTGCCAGCGAAAGCTCTGGGGCCAACGTCCTGACTTTC. The J gene is TRBJ2-6, the V gene TRBV6-1; unclear D gene. The ends were cut back, 8 bases at V and 0 bases at J, with 5 bases in the middle. The CDR3 extends over 13 amino acids. Germline lookup yields CDR1 MNHNS and CDR2 SASEGT.

The V gene is TRBV30, the J gene TRBJ2-3; 7 bases agree with TRBD2. CDR3 length: 14 residues. The germline CDR1 and CDR2 sequences are GTSNPN and SVGIG (reference sequence). V was clipped by 2 bases and J by 5 bases; unmatched bases: 7. CDR3 in DNA: TGTGCCTGGAGTCGCGGGACTAAGGGAGATACGCAGTATTTT. Translation gives CAWSRGTKGDTQYF.

This sequence joins TRBV7-9 and TRBJ1-1; 8 bases align to TRBD1. CDR1 and CDR2 (germline): SEHNR, FQNEAQ (reference sequence). This CDR3 comprises 14 residues. Trimming at V came to 4 bases and at J to 0 bases, leaving 1 base not matched to a gene. DNA for the CDR3: TGTGCCAGCAGCTCGGGACAGGTGAACACTGAAGCTTTCTTT. This codes for CASSSGQVNTEAFF.

J is TRBJ1-4 and V is TRBV2; no clear D gene. The germline V and J ends were trimmed by 6 bases and 10 bases, with 21 bases remaining between them. Per the germline V gene, CDR1 is SNHLY and CDR2 is FYNNEI. This CDR3 is 15 amino acids long. CDR3 region: CASSLSGRDLGKLFF. DNA of the CDR3: TGTGCCAGCAGCCTATCGGGGAGGGATTTGGGAAAACTGTTTTTT.

The chain combines TRBV4-2 with TRBJ1-5, with a weak D call TRBD1 (6 bases). Deletions cut 2 bases from V and 2 bases from J, with 13 bases between. The CDR3 contains 16 residues. Per the germline V gene, CDR1 is LGHNA and CDR2 is YNFKEQ. The CDR3, as DNA: TGTGCCAGCAGCCAAAGGGGGGAGTATGGCAATCAGCCCCAGCATTTT. Protein product: CASSQRGEYGNQPQHF.

The V gene is TRBV30, the J gene TRBJ2-7; weak D call: TRBD2 (5 bases). Trimming pared 2 bases from V and 6 bases from J, leaving 14 bases between. Germline lookup yields CDR1 GTSNPN and CDR2 SVGIG (reference sequence). This CDR3 has 13 amino acids. Here the CDR3 reads CAWSIARVGEQYF. The DNA for the CDR3 is TGTGCCTGGAGTATCGCGCGGGTAGGCGAGCAGTACTTC.

The chain links TRBV9 to TRBJ1-1, with D possibly matching TRBD1 (6 bases). Germline V gives CDR1 SGDLS, CDR2 YYNGEE. The CDR3 has 17 residues. V lost 4 bases and J 0 bases, leaving 19 bases between the germline ends. The CDR3 spells CASSLGAAGPMNTEAFF. CDR3 nucleotides: TGTGCCAGCAGCCTGGGGGCAGCCGGTCCAATGAACACTGAAGCTTTCTTT.

The genes are TRBV7-9 and TRBJ2-7; D remains ambiguous. CDR1 is SEHNR, CDR2 FQNEAQ, per germline (reference sequence). The CDR3 runs to 15 residues. Trimming removed 4 bases from V and 0 bases from J, with 13 bases in between. The CDR3 loop reads CASSSRTKSSYEQYF. The CDR3 DNA follows: TGTGCCAGCAGCTCGAGAACGAAAAGCTCCTACGAGCAGTACTTC.

Written as DNA, the CDR3 is TGTGCCAGCCGAAGGGGGAGTCAGAACACTGAAGCTTTCTTT. Residues: CASRRGSQNTEAFF. The rearrangement links TRBV2 to TRBJ1-1; a possible D gene is TRBD1 (6 bases). Trimming removed 8 bases from V and 1 base from J, with 14 bases in between. Germline values: CDR1 SNHLY, CDR2 FYNNEI. This CDR3 spans 14 amino acids.

This chain links TRBV7-2 with TRBJ2-1, with TRBD2 matching over 7 bases. Germline CDR1 is SGHTA and CDR2 is FQGNSA. Trimming cost V 3 bases and J 6 bases; bases outside gene matches: 8. CDR3 length equals 15 residues. CDR3 sequence reads: CASSFDGGSGNEQFF. CDR3 DNA: TGTGCCAGCAGCTTCGACGGGGGGTCGGGCAATGAGCAGTTCTTC.

The chain recombines TRBV5-1 with TRBJ1-1; D uncertain. In germline, CDR1 is SGHRS, CDR2 YFSETQ. The V gene lost 1 base and the J gene lost 1 base, with 5 bases spanning the gap. There are 13 residues in the CDR3. The CDR3 nucleotides read TGCGCCAGCAGCTTGTTCAGGAACACTGAAGCTTTCTTT. Encoded protein: CASSLFRNTEAFF. The entire variable domain, with the rest obtained from reference TRBV5-1 and TRBJ1-1, is as follows: KAGVTQTPRYLIKTRGQQVTLSCSPISGHRSVSWYQQTPGQGLQFLFEYFSETQRNKGNFPGRFSGRQFSNSRSEMNVSTLELGDSALYLCASSLFRNTEAFFGQGTRLTVV.